This T cell receptor (beta chain) was sequenced in a study of control samples from healthy donors and cancer patients. Between the trimmed V and J ends, which lost 4 bases and 3 bases, there was a span of 10 bases. Germline-derived CDR1 and CDR2 are SGHRS and YFSETQ. The CDR3 has 13 amino acids. Profiling relied on immunoSEQ multiplex PCR, and the TCRdb table lists in-frame clones only, not all of them. Of more than 75,000 clones in the sample, over 85% are singletons; the top ten hold about 5.5%. The chain joins TRBV5-1 to TRBJ1-1; D ambiguous. This TCR came from a man aged 50 to 60 in good health. Source material: blood. In nucleotides, the CDR3 is TGCGCCAGCAGCCCCTCCTTGGACACTGAAGCTTTCTTT. Its protein product is CASSPSLDTEAFF.